These 14 T cell receptor beta chains were sequenced from one sample in a study of regulatory T cells in long-lasting Graves disease. Specified time point: newly diagnosed GD, antithyroid drugs for less than 3 months. Construction of the TCR library relied on RNA isolated from PBMCs. Arm-PCR of CDR3 regions and iRepertoire HTBI primers were the basis on which TCR beta libraries were built. Each CDR3 protein is one row after TCRdb ran MiXCR on the multiplex PCR reads. The sample has 560,000 or so distinct CDR3 sequences, about 16% seen once. Another study also made use of these data, one on T cells in Graves' hyperthyroidism and ophthalmopathy.

The specimen was peripheral blood mononuclear cells (PBMCs), collected at new diagnosis, from a patient treated with antithyroid drugs. These TCRs come from a man between 18 and 29 years old with Graves disease.

This clonotype has just one count. The chain links TRBV18 to TRBJ2-3, with D uncertain. The end of the DNA aligns better with TRBJ2-5, so the J call may be wrong. Per the germline V gene, CDR1 is KGHSH and CDR2 is LQKENI. CDR3 length: 14 residues. The CDR3 is CASSPSGNRETQYF. The CDR3, as DNA: TGTGCCAGCTCACCGTCGGGCAATAGAGAGACCCAGTACTTC.

The chain uses TRBV5-5 and TRBJ1-1, with D perhaps matching TRBD1 (5 bases). Germline V CDR1 and CDR2: SGHKS, YYEKEE (reference sequence). V shed 4 bases and J shed 4 bases, with 17 bases lying between them. CDR3 length equals 15 residues. The CDR3, as DNA: TGTGCCAGCAGCCCCCCCGGTTGGGGCGGCACTGAAGCTTTCTTT. Residues: CASSPPGWGGTEAFF.

Only a few counts were recorded for this clonotype. V usage is TRBV19 and J usage is TRBJ2-3; 8 positions agree with TRBD2. The germline CDR1 and CDR2 sequences are LNHDA and SQIVND (reference sequence). After removal of 3 bases from V and 4 bases from J, the junction contained 9 bases not matched to a gene. The CDR3 is 16 residues long. In DNA form, the CDR3 reads TGTGCCAGTAGTATTTCCCGGAGTAGCGGGGCAGATACGCAGTATTTT. It is translated as CASSISRSSGADTQYF. Full variable domain (outside the CDR3, taken from reference TRBV19 and TRBJ2-3): DGGITQSPKYLFRKEGQNVTLSCEQNLNHDAMYWYRQDPGQGLRLIYYSQIVNDFQKGDIAEGYSVSREKKESFPLTVTSAQKNPTAFYLCASSISRSSGADTQYFGPGTRLTVL.

The chain uses TRBV28 and TRBJ1-4; D gene ambiguous. CDR3 length: 14 residues. V was clipped by 6 bases and J by 5 bases, with 13 bases between them. The germline V gene encodes CDR1 MDHEN and CDR2 SYDVKM. CDR3: CASRFAVMNEKLFF. DNA for the CDR3: TGTGCCAGCAGGTTTGCAGTCATGAATGAAAAACTGTTTTTT.

The table lists this clonotype with many counts. The chain is built from TRBV27 and TRBJ2-7; no clear D gene. Germline V gene lookup returns CDR1 MNHEY and CDR2 SMNVEV (reference sequence). V lost 6 bases and J lost 2, with 5 bases in between. This CDR3 is built from 11 residues. The CDR3, as DNA: TGTGCCAGCAGCATTACCTACGAGCAGTACTTC. Residues: CASSITYEQYF.

This clonotype was detected many times. The chain combines TRBV12-3 or TRBV12-4 with TRBJ2-5; D unclear. Trimming removed 1 base at V and 1 base at J, with 10 bases between. The CDR3 has 15 amino acids. The CDR3 nucleotides are TGTGCCAGCAGTTTAGGGGGAATCGGCCAAGAGACCCAGTACTTC. Encoded protein: CASSLGGIGQETQYF.

The table lists this clonotype with many counts. The chain employs TRBV20-1 and TRBJ2-7; TRBD1 matches at 12 bases. With V trimmed by 5 bases and J by 5 bases, 7 bases remained unmatched. This CDR3 is built from 14 residues. Germline V gives CDR1 DFQATT, CDR2 SNEGSKA (reference sequence). The CDR3 reads CSAVTGQGADEQYF. In nucleotides, the CDR3 is TGCAGTGCTGTGACGGGACAGGGGGCTGACGAGCAGTACTTC.

This clonotype has at least ten counts. The V and J genes are TRBV25-1 and TRBJ1-1; possibly TRBD1 for D (5 bases). This CDR3 is built from 14 residues. Germline CDR1 reads MGHDK; CDR2 reads SYGVNS. Trimming removed 3 bases at V and 4 bases at J, with 12 bases between. CDR3 amino acids: CASSEDPRGTEAFF. The DNA for the CDR3 is TGTGCCAGCAGTGAGGACCCGAGGGGCACTGAAGCTTTCTTT.

This sequence joins TRBV27 and TRBJ1-5, with 9 positions matching TRBD1. Trimming took 1 base from V and 4 from J; bases not matched to a gene: 2. This CDR3 has 15 residues. CDR1 is MNHEY and CDR2 is SMNVEV in the germline V gene (reference sequence). The CDR3 loop reads CASSLFGQGNQPQHF. CDR3 DNA: TGTGCCAGCAGTTTATTCGGACAGGGGAATCAGCCCCAGCATTTT.

This clonotype was seen more than once but under ten times. At one boundary the junction diverges from the germline segment, which might be a read error. This chain connects TRBV5-1 to TRBJ2-4; D is ambiguous. Looked up from germline, CDR1 is SGHRS and CDR2 is YFSETQ. CDR3 length: 12 amino acids. CDR3 in DNA: TGCGCCAGCAGCTTGGAAGGGCGGTCGCTGCTCTTC. It encodes CASSLEGRSLLF.

This clonotype was recorded many times. V gene TRBV2 combines with J gene TRBJ2-2; the D gene is possibly TRBD1 (7 bases). Germline V gene lookup returns CDR1 SNHLY and CDR2 FYNNEI. V lost 6 bases and J lost 0, with 14 bases in between. This CDR3 contains 16 residues. The CDR3 DNA reads TGTGCCAGCAGCGCACAGGGGACTTCGAACACCGGGGAGCTGTTTTTT. Amino acid sequence: CASSAQGTSNTGELFF. The full variable domain, rest sourced from reference TRBV2 and TRBJ2-2, is EPEVTQTPSHQVTQMGQEVILRCVPISNHLYFYWYRQILGQKVEFLVSFYNNEISEKSEIFDDQFSVERPDGSNFTLKIRSTKLEDSAMYFCASSAQGTSNTGELFFGEGSRLTVL.

The CDR3 loop is CASSHELGEGNTEAFF. The CDR3 region has the DNA TGCGCCAGCAGCCACGAACTGGGGGAGGGGAACACTGAAGCTTTCTTT. The chain carries TRBV5-1 and TRBJ1-1, with D possibly TRBD1 on 5 matching bases. The CDR3 is 16 amino acids. From germline, CDR1 is SGHRS and CDR2 YFSETQ. V lost 4 bases to trimming and J lost 1 base, with 17 bases between them.

A few counts support this clonotype. The V gene is TRBV6-2 or TRBV6-3, the J gene TRBJ1-1; D remains ambiguous. CDR3 size: 14 residues. CDR1 and CDR2 (germline): MNHEY, SVGEGT. V lost 4 bases and J 0 bases, leaving 9 bases between the germline ends. CDR3 nucleotide sequence: TGTGCCAGCAGTTTTGGCAGTATGAACACTGAAGCTTTCTTT. Protein: CASSFGSMNTEAFF.

V is TRBV5-8 and J is TRBJ2-7, with D perhaps matching TRBD1 (5 bases). The CDR3 runs 13 residues. V was trimmed by 2 bases and J by 9 bases, leaving 15 bases between them. Per the germline V gene, CDR1 is SGHTS and CDR2 is YDEGEE. CDR3: CASSLSGSPGQYF. In nucleotides, the CDR3 is TGTGCCAGCAGCTTATCAGGGTCGCCGGGGCAGTACTTC.